The clone carrying this T cell receptor beta chain was counted once. The data stem from a study of blood T cell repertoires in COVID-19. Study in general: Donors in the United States, Italy and Spain gave samples during acute or convalescent COVID-19.

The authors' processing: Amplification of reference gene primers was used by the study to estimate nucleated cell counts. Using immunoSEQ multiplex PCR, the repertoire was profiled, and TCRdb retains in-frame clones only, with some absent. V, J and clone size are taken as reported in that table, and D and trimming were inferred from the DNA itself. The sample has under 400,000 clones; roughly 88% are singletons. CDR1 and CDR2 from the germline V gene are DFQATT and SNEGSKA (reference sequence). CDR3 length: 16 amino acids. Unmatched junction bases numbered 8, after V lost 3 bases and J lost 2 bases. The J gene is TRBJ1-5, the V gene TRBV20-1; TRBD1 agrees at 9 bases. The TCR originated in a young woman with COVID-19, enrolled during active disease. The source material was peripheral blood. This chain's CDR3 is CSASGTGMVGNQPQHF. The DNA for the CDR3 is TGCAGTGCTAGTGGGACAGGGATGGTCGGCAATCAGCCCCAGCATTTT.